These 23 T cell receptor beta chains were sequenced from one sample in a study of patients and donors after allogeneic stem cell transplantation. TCRdb re-called the RT-PCR reads with MiXCR, one entry per CDR3 protein. In the table there are hundreds of thousands of distinct CDR3 sequences, 16% of which are singletons. Sequencing input: blood, either unsorted or a sorted T cell fraction (not recorded which). The origin of the receptors is a human donor who was either an allogeneic HSCT recipient or a stem cell or donor lymphocyte infusion donor (not recorded which). It is not recorded whose cells these are; they may come from a transplant donor.

This clonotype occurred a few times. The chain links TRBV7-8 to TRBJ1-5; D is unclear. In germline, CDR1 is SGHVS, CDR2 FQNEAQ. The CDR3 has 15 residues. V was pared by 1 base and J by 2 bases, with 9 bases between. CDR3 in amino acids: CASSLGEKGNQPQHF. CDR3 sequence (DNA): TGTGCCAGCAGCTTAGGGGAGAAGGGCAATCAGCCCCAGCATTTT.

In its sample, this clonotype was seen many times. This sequence joins TRBV29-1 and TRBJ2-2; 8 nucleotides agree with TRBD1. The CDR3 sequence is 15 residues long. CDR1 and CDR2 from the germline V gene are SQVTM and ANQGSEA. V lost 6 bases to trimming and J lost 1 base; unmatched junction nucleotides: 7. The CDR3 here is CSVETGTGNTGELFF. The CDR3 nucleotides read TGCAGCGTGGAGACCGGGACAGGGAACACCGGGGAGCTGTTTTTT.

This clonotype was counted a few times. This sequence joins TRBV20-1 and TRBJ2-2; 8 bases fit TRBD2. The CDR3 covers 13 residues. Trimming at V came to 6 bases and at J to 5 bases, leaving 5 bases not matched to a gene. Germline V gives CDR1 DFQATT, CDR2 SNEGSKA (reference sequence). The CDR3 is CSAGPSGTGELFF. CDR3 bases: TGCAGTGCGGGACCTAGCGGGACCGGGGAGCTGTTTTTT.

V usage is TRBV9 and J usage is TRBJ2-6; D ambiguous. Trimming stripped 0 bases from V and 1 base from J, with 5 bases between. Germline assignment: CDR1 SGDLS and CDR2 YYNGEE. The CDR3 covers 15 residues. CDR3 loop: CASSVVASGANVLTF. CDR3 nucleotide sequence: TGTGCCAGCAGCGTAGTTGCGTCTGGGGCCAACGTCCTGACTTTC.

This clonotype was recorded a few times. Here the CDR3 reads CASSYSTGIRGPDTQYF. The DNA of the CDR3 is TGTGCCAGCAGTTACTCCACAGGGATCCGCGGGCCAGATACGCAGTATTTT. J is TRBJ2-3 and V is TRBV6-5; D might be TRBD1 (6 bases). Germline CDR1 and CDR2: MNHEY and SVGAGI. The CDR3 contains 17 residues. Trimming pared 0 bases from V and 4 bases from J, leaving 17 bases between.

This clonotype was seen a handful of times. The gene calls are TRBV20-1 and TRBJ1-1; 8 nucleotides line up with TRBD1. V was clipped by 4 bases and J by 4 bases; unmatched bases: 14. The CDR3 totals 16 residues. Germline CDR1 is DFQATT and CDR2 is SNEGSKA (reference sequence). The CDR3 loop reads CSAISGGTGRSTEAFF. The CDR3 region has the DNA TGCAGTGCTATTTCCGGAGGGACAGGTCGGAGCACTGAAGCTTTCTTT.

The chain recombines TRBV2 with TRBJ1-6; tentatively, D is TRBD1 (6 bases). The V gene lost 3 bases and the J gene lost 2 bases, with 11 bases spanning the gap. The length of the CDR3 is 16 residues. Germline V gene lookup returns CDR1 SNHLY and CDR2 FYNNEI. Here the CDR3 reads CASSESRGPYNSPLHF. In DNA form, the CDR3 reads TGTGCCAGCAGTGAGAGCCGGGGGCCCTATAATTCACCCCTCCACTTT.

Only a few counts were recorded for this clonotype. The V and J genes are TRBV12-3 or TRBV12-4 and TRBJ1-5; no firm D call. The CDR3 covers 14 residues. V was shortened by 4 bases and J by 0 bases, with 7 bases between the two germline ends. The CDR3 bases are TGTGCCAGCAGTTGGACGTTTAGCAATCAGCCCCAGCATTTT. As protein: CASSWTFSNQPQHF.

The chain carries TRBV7-9 and TRBJ1-2; 7 nucleotides align to TRBD1. The J segment lost 5 bases and the V segment lost 5 bases, leaving 11 bases of the junction unmatched. From germline, CDR1 is SEHNR and CDR2 FQNEAQ (reference sequence). The CDR3 has 15 residues. The CDR3 nucleotides read TGTGCCAGCAGCCGGATGCAGGGGGTGATATATGGCTACACCTTC. This codes for CASSRMQGVIYGYTF. The variable domain in full, with the rest retrieved from reference TRBV7-9 and TRBJ1-2, is DTGVSQNPRHKITKRGQNVTFRCDPISEHNRLYWYRQTLGQGPEFLTYFQNEAQLEKSRLLSDRFSAERPKGSFSTLEIQRTEQGDSAMYLCASSRMQGVIYGYTFGSGTRLTVV.

In this sample, this clonotype turned up a few times. Here the CDR3 DNA reads TGCGCCAGCAGCATGTACAGCGACCCCTACGAGCAGTACTTC. It is translated as CASSMYSDPYEQYF. This sequence joins TRBV5-1 and TRBJ2-7; unclear D gene. From germline, CDR1 is SGHRS and CDR2 YFSETQ. Trimming shortened V by 4 bases and J by 2 bases, and 13 bases separated the two germline ends. This CDR3 is 14 amino acids long.

This clonotype was seen a handful of times. CDR3 in DNA: TGTGCCAGCCAGCGGCCGAATGGGGGGGTTGAGACCCAGTACTTC. This sequence encodes CASQRPNGGVETQYF. The V and J genes are TRBV12-3 or TRBV12-4 and TRBJ2-5; 7 positions agree with TRBD2. V lost 8 bases and J lost 5; bases outside the gene matches: 14. The CDR3 runs to 15 residues.

This clonotype was picked up a small number of times. The chain couples TRBV20-1 to TRBJ2-1; D is ambiguous. V gave up 1 base and J gave up 0 bases, with 13 bases separating them. The CDR3 runs 16 residues. CDR1 and CDR2 from the germline V gene are DFQATT and SNEGSKA (reference sequence). CDR3: CSARVVSASSYNEQFF. CDR3 DNA sequence: TGCAGTGCTAGAGTCGTGTCGGCAAGCTCCTACAATGAGCAGTTCTTC.

This clonotype appeared a few times. The gene calls are TRBV18 and TRBJ2-7, with 10 bases lining up with TRBD1. This CDR3 contains 14 residues. CDR1 and CDR2 (germline): KGHSH, LQKENI. Trimming removed 3 bases from V and 4 bases from J; junction bases left unmatched: 3. Here the CDR3 DNA reads TGTGCCAGCTCACCGGGACAGGGGAGGTACGAGCAGTACTTC. Its translation: CASSPGQGRYEQYF.

The chain is built from TRBV12-3 or TRBV12-4 and TRBJ1-3, with 9 bases matching TRBD1. Trimming removed 3 bases from V and 0 bases from J; junction bases left unmatched: 3. There are 16 residues in the CDR3. CDR3 coding DNA: TGTGCCAGCAGTTTGGGACAGGGCCACTCTGGAAACACCATATATTTT. Translated, it gives CASSLGQGHSGNTIYF.

This clonotype was picked up many times. V gene TRBV4-1 combines with J gene TRBJ1-5; D gene unclear. The CDR3 loop spans 21 amino acids. Per the germline V gene, CDR1 is MGHRA and CDR2 is YSYEKL. V was pared by 0 bases and J by 0 bases, with 24 bases between. The CDR3 nucleotides read TGCGCCAGCAGCCAAGATAAAGGAGACATACCTTGGCCCTATAGCAATCAGCCCCAGCATTTT. This translates into CASSQDKGDIPWPYSNQPQHF.

V is TRBV7-9 and J is TRBJ2-3; 10 bases agree with TRBD1. The CDR3 has 14 residues. J was trimmed by 9 bases and V by 3 bases; bases with no gene match: 6. Germline loops: CDR1 SEHNR, CDR2 FQNEAQ (reference sequence). CDR3 in amino acids: CASSLSGTGETQYF. CDR3 in DNA: TGTGCCAGCAGCTTGTCCGGGACAGGGGAGACGCAGTATTTT.

V gene TRBV25-1 combines with J gene TRBJ1-5, with 7 bases identical to TRBD1. CDR3 length: 14 amino acids. CDR1 is MGHDK, CDR2 SYGVNS, per germline. V trimming: 6 bases; J trimming: 6 bases; junction bases outside the gene matches: 8. CDR3 loop: CASSTTGLGQPQHF. The DNA of the CDR3 is TGTGCCAGCAGCACGACAGGGTTGGGTCAGCCCCAGCATTTT.

Ten or more counts support this clonotype. This chain connects TRBV7-9 to TRBJ1-2, with D tentatively TRBD1 (5 bases). This CDR3 comprises 12 residues. The germline V gene encodes CDR1 SEHNR and CDR2 FQNEAQ (reference sequence). Between the trimmed V and J ends, which lost 5 bases and 8 bases, there was a span of 12 bases. CDR3 in amino acids: CASSGGTFGYTF. DNA of the CDR3: TGTGCCAGCAGCGGAGGGACGTTCGGCTACACCTTC.

This clonotype was seen only a few times. The genes are TRBV11-1 and TRBJ2-7; 15 positions agree with TRBD2. J was trimmed by 5 bases and V by 3 bases; bases with no gene match: 11. In germline, CDR1 is SGHAT, CDR2 FQDESV (reference sequence). The CDR3 spans 18 residues. This CDR3 is CASSLDIRTSGGADEQYF. The CDR3 nucleotides read TGTGCCAGCAGCTTGGACATACGGACTAGCGGGGGGGCGGACGAGCAGTACTTC.

This clonotype was seen only a few times. CDR3 coding DNA: TGTGCCAGCAGCAAAGTGAAGCGGATAGTTTACGAGCAGTACTTC. Translating gives CASSKVKRIVYEQYF. The chain joins TRBV21-1 to TRBJ2-7; TRBD2, the table's D call, lacks a check against the DNA. TRBV21-1 is tagged as a pseudogene. This CDR3 is 15 amino acids long.

This clonotype occurred many times. The V call is TRBV7-2, the J call TRBJ2-2; D is perhaps TRBD1 or TRBD2 (5 bases each). This CDR3 is built from 16 residues. Between the trimmed V and J ends, which lost 5 bases and 5 bases, there was a span of 18 bases. Germline loops: CDR1 SGHTA, CDR2 FQGNSA. The CDR3 is CASSLRDQRRTGELFF. CDR3 DNA sequence: TGTGCCAGCAGCCTCCGGGACCAGAGACGTACCGGGGAGCTGTTTTTT.

This clonotype was seen at least ten times. The gene calls are TRBV7-2 and TRBJ1-3, with D uncertain. Trimming took off 5 bases at V and 0 bases at J, with 5 bases between the two ends. The CDR3 contains 13 residues. Germline V gene data show CDR1 as SGHTA and CDR2 as FQGNSA. CDR3 nucleotides: TGTGCCAGCAGCCTAAACTCTGGAAACACCATATATTTT. The encoded protein is CASSLNSGNTIYF.

This chain connects TRBV6-5 to TRBJ2-7; D perhaps matches TRBD2 (7 bases). Trimming took 11 bases from V and 6 from J, leaving 17 bases between them. In germline, CDR1 is MNHEY, CDR2 SVGAGI. The CDR3 covers 12 residues. The CDR3 here is CAAGRGPSEQYF. DNA of the CDR3: TGTGCCGCCGGGCGGGGGCCCAGCGAGCAGTACTTC.